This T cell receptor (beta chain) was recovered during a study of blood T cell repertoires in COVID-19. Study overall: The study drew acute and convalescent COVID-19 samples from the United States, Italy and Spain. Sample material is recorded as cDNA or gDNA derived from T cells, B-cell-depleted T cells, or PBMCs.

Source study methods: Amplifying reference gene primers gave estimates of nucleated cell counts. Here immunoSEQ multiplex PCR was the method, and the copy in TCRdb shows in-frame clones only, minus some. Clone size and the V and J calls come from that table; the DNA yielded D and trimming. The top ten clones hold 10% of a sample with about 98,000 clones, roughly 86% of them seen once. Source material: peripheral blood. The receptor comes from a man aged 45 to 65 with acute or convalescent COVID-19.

This CDR3 is CASSEVGGAEETQYF. Here the CDR3 DNA reads TGTGCCAGTAGTGAAGTGGGAGGGGCCGAAGAGACCCAGTACTTC. The chain links TRBV19 to TRBJ2-5; 7 bases map to TRBD2. The CDR3 sequence is 15 residues long. Germline-derived CDR1 and CDR2 are LNHDA and SQIVND (reference sequence). V lost 5 bases to trimming and J lost 3 bases; unmatched junction nucleotides: 9.